The 7 T cell receptor beta chains presented below share a single source sample, sequenced in a study of blood T cell repertoires in COVID-19. Clones were read by immunoSEQ multiplex PCR, and TCRdb kept only the in-frame ones, dropping some. The repertoire has some 330,000 clones, around four fifths of them found once; the top ten carry 5% to 6%. Sequencing was performed on PBMCs or T cells enriched from blood (not recorded which). These receptors came from a woman in her forties or fifties who had recovered from COVID-19.

V gene TRBV19 combines with J gene TRBJ1-1; D unresolved. CDR3 length: 10 amino acids. Germline V gene lookup returns CDR1 LNHDA and CDR2 SQIVND (reference sequence). The germline V and J ends were trimmed by 6 bases and 4 bases, with 3 bases remaining between them. The CDR3 coding sequence is TGTGCCAGTAGCGGCACTGAAGCTTTCTTT. It encodes CASSGTEAFF.

This clone has more than one count but fewer than ten. This rearrangement joins TRBV9 to TRBJ1-6; D unresolved. The CDR3 is 14 residues long. CDR1 and CDR2 (germline): SGDLS, YYNGEE. The V gene lost 3 bases and the J gene lost 7 bases, with 11 bases spanning the gap. CDR3 nucleotides: TGTGCCAGCAGCGGTACAGTAACCAATTCACCCCTCCACTTT. Protein: CASSGTVTNSPLHF.

The CDR3 is CASSPDQGVRAFF. In DNA, the CDR3 is TGTGCCAGCAGCCCGGACCAGGGGGTACGGGCTTTCTTT. The J gene is TRBJ1-1, the V gene TRBV7-2, with 7 nucleotides matching TRBD1. The germline V gene has CDR1 SGHTA and CDR2 FQGNSA. The V and J ends lost 5 bases and 11 bases, in that order; junction bases with no gene match: 11. The CDR3 length is 13 residues.

The gene calls are TRBV7-2 and TRBJ1-1; 7 bases are shared with TRBD1. Germline assignment: CDR1 SGHTA and CDR2 FQGNSA. V shed 8 bases, J shed 6 bases, and the junction held 9 bases outside the gene matches. The CDR3 extends over 13 amino acids. For the CDR3, the DNA is TGTGCCAGCCTTAGGAATACAGGGGCTGAAGCTTTCTTT. Its protein is CASLRNTGAEAFF. The variable domain in full, with the rest retrieved from reference TRBV7-2 and TRBJ1-1, is GAGVSQSPSNKVTEKGKDVELRCDPISGHTALYWYRQSLGQGLEFLIYFQGNSAPDKSGLPSDRFSAERTGGSVSTLTIQRTQQEDSAVYLCASLRNTGAEAFFGQGTRLTVV.

The V and J genes are TRBV11-3 and TRBJ2-2; D might be TRBD2 (7 bases). Per the germline V gene, CDR1 is SGHNT and CDR2 is YENEEA. CDR3 length: 16 residues. V gave up 3 bases and J gave up 4 bases, with 15 bases separating them. CDR3 DNA: TGTGCCAGCAGCTTGGAAAACAGGGAGGGCACCGGGGAGCTGTTTTTT. This sequence encodes CASSLENREGTGELFF.

The rearrangement joins TRBV5-1 to TRBJ2-1, with 7 nucleotides matching TRBD2. The J segment lost 4 bases and the V segment lost 2 bases, leaving 6 bases of the junction unmatched. The CDR3 runs 15 residues. Germline V gives CDR1 SGHRS, CDR2 YFSETQ. Here the CDR3 DNA reads TGCGCCAGCAGCTTCCTAGCGGAAAGTTACAATGAGCAGTTCTTC. It specifies CASSFLAESYNEQFF.

This clone has more than one count but fewer than ten. This chain joins TRBV7-8 and TRBJ1-1; TRBD1 matches at 10 bases. Looked up from germline, CDR1 is SGHVS and CDR2 is FQNEAQ. J lost 1 base, V lost 3 bases, and 2 bases had no gene match. The CDR3 is 15 amino acids. The CDR3 nucleotides read TGTGCCAGCAGCTTGGGACAGGGGTCGAACACTGAAGCTTTCTTT. Its protein is CASSLGQGSNTEAFF.